This T cell receptor (beta chain) is drawn from a study of shared clonotypes between healthy human individuals. For the study at large: Donors were a couple of women and a few men aged 18 to 49. Every donor yielded three CD4 naive, three CD4 memory, two CD8 naive and one CD8 memory plate.

Study-level findings and limits: Tissues were not sampled, only blood, and their repertoires likely differ. Roughly 5% of naive CD4 clonotypes were common to a few donors.

CDR1 and CDR2 (germline): SGHRS, YFSETQ. Trimming shortened V by 3 bases and J by 0 bases, and 10 bases separated the two germline ends. This CDR3 region has 14 residues. Turning to this clone: Antigen unknown.

Profiled with immunoSEQ multiplex PCR; TCRdb holds only in-frame clones, not every one. Of under 1,900,000 clones listed, 97% to 99% are singletons. The sequence was obtained from a young man in good health. The sequenced sample consisted of naive CD4+ T cells sorted from blood. Noted subset: CD45RA+ positively selected. The chain carries TRBV5-1 and TRBJ2-7; a possible D gene is TRBD1 (5 bases). Written as DNA, the CDR3 is TGCGCCAGCAGCTCACAGGAGAGCTCCTACGAGCAGTACTTC. Translation: CASSSQESSYEQYF.